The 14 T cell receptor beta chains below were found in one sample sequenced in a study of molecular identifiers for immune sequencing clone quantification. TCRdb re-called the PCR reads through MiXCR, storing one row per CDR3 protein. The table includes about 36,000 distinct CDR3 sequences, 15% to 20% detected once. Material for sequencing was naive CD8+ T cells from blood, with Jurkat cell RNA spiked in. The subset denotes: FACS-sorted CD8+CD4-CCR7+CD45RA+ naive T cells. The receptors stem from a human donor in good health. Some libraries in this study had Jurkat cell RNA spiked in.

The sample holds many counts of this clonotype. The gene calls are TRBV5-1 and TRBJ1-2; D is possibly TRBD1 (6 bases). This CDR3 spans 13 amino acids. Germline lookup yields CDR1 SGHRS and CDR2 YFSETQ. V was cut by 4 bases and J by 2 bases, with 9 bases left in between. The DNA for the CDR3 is TGCGCCAGCAGCCCAGGGGCAAACTATGGCTACACCTTC. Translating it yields CASSPGANYGYTF.

The CDR3 loop reads CASSLFSSGLYNEQFF. The CDR3 DNA sequence: TGTGCCAGCAGCTTATTCTCTAGCGGTCTCTACAATGAGCAGTTCTTC. This chain joins TRBV7-9 and TRBJ2-1, with 7 bases aligning to TRBD2. CDR1 SEHNR and CDR2 FQNEAQ come from the germline V gene (reference sequence). J was trimmed by 3 bases and V by 2 bases; bases with no gene match: 7. The CDR3 is made up of 16 amino acids. The entire variable domain, with the rest obtained from reference TRBV7-9 and TRBJ2-1, is as follows: DTGVSQNPRHKITKRGQNVTFRCDPISEHNRLYWYRQTLGQGPEFLTYFQNEAQLEKSRLLSDRFSAERPKGSFSTLEIQRTEQGDSAMYLCASSLFSSGLYNEQFFGPGTRLTVL.

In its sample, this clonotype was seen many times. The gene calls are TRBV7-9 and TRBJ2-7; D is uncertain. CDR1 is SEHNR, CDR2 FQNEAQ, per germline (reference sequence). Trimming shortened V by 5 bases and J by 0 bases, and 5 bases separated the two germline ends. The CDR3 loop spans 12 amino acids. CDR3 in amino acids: CASSQDSYEQYF. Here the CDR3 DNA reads TGTGCCAGCAGCCAGGACTCCTACGAGCAGTACTTC.

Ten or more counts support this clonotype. This CDR3 is CASSPGQQETQYF. DNA of the CDR3: TGTGCCAGCAGTCCGGGACAGCAAGAGACCCAGTACTTC. V usage is TRBV12-3 or TRBV12-4 and J usage is TRBJ2-5; 7 nucleotides line up with TRBD1. The CDR3 is 13 amino acids. Losses at the gene ends were 5 bases for V and 2 bases for J; bases not matched to a gene: 2.

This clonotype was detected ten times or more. CDR3 nucleotides: TGTGCCAGCAGTTGGGTTCGACAAGCCAAAAACATTCAGTACTTC. Its translation is CASSWVRQAKNIQYF. The J gene is TRBJ2-4, the V gene TRBV28, with D uncertain. Germline V gene sequence: CDR1 MDHEN, CDR2 SYDVKM. This CDR3 is built from 15 residues. Trimming removed 4 bases from V and 0 bases from J, with 10 bases in between.

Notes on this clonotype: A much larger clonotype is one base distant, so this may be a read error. CDR3 coding DNA: TGCAGCGTTGAGGACAGAGAATTTGCCCACTATGGCCACACCTTC. Residues: CSVEDREFAHYGHTF. The genes are TRBV29-1 and TRBJ1-2; D is possibly TRBD1 (6 bases). From germline, CDR1 is SQVTM and CDR2 ANQGSEA. The length of the CDR3 is 15 residues.

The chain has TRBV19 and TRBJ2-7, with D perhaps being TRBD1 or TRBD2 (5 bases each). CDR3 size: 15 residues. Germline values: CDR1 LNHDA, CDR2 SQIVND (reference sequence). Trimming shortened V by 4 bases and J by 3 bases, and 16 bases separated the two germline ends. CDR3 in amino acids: CASSTSGRKFYEQYF. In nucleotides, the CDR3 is TGTGCCAGTAGTACCTCAGGGAGAAAATTCTACGAGCAGTACTTC.

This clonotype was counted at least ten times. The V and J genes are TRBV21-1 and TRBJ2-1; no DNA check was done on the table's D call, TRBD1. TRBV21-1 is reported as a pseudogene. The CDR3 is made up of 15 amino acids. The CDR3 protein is CASRRTVREYNEQFF. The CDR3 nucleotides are TGTGCCAGCAGACGGACAGTGAGGGAGTACAATGAGCAGTTCTTC.

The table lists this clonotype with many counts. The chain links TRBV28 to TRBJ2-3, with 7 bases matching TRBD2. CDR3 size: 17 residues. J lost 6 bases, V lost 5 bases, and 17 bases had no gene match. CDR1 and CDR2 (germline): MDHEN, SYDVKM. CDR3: CASSPRWASGGGDTQYF. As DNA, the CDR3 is TGTGCCAGCAGTCCTAGGTGGGCTAGCGGAGGTGGGGATACGCAGTATTTT. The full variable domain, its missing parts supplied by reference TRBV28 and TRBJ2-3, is DVKVTQSSRYLVKRTGEKVFLECVQDMDHENMFWYRQDPGLGLRLIYFSYDVKMKEKGDIPEGYSVSREKKERFSLILESASTNQTSMYLCASSPRWASGGGDTQYFGPGTRLTVL.

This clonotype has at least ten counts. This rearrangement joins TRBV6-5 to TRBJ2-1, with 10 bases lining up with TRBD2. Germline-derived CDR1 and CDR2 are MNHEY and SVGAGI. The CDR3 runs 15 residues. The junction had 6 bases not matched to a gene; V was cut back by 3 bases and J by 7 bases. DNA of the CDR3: TGTGCCAGCAGTTATCAACTAGCGGGATTTAATGAGCAGTTCTTC. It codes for CASSYQLAGFNEQFF.

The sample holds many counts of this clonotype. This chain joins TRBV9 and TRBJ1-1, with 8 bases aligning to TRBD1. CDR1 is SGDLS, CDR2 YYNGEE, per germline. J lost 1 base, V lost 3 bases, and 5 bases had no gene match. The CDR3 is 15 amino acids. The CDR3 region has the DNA TGTGCCAGCAGCGCGGACAGGGTACCGAACACTGAAGCTTTCTTT. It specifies CASSADRVPNTEAFF.

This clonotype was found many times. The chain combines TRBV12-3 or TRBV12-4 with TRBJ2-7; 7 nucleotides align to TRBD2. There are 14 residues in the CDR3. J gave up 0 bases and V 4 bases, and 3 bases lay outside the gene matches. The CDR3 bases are TGTGCCAGCAGTTATACTAGCGACTCCTACGAGCAGTACTTC. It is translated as CASSYTSDSYEQYF.

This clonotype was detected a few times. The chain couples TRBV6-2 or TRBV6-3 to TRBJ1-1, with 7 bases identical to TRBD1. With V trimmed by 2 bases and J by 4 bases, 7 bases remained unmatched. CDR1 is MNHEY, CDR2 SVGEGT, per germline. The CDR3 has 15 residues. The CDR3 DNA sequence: TGTGCCAGCAGTTACCAGACAGGGAGTGGCACTGAAGCTTTCTTT. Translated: CASSYQTGSGTEAFF.

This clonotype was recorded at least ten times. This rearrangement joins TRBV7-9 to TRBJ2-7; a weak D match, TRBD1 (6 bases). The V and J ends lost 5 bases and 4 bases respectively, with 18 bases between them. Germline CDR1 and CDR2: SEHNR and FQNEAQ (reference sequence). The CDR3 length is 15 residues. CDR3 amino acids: CASSGQGGQRYEQYF. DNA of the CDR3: TGTGCCAGCAGCGGCCAAGGGGGTCAGAGGTACGAGCAGTACTTC.